This T cell receptor beta chain was sequenced in a study of spatial heterogeneity in lung cancer. Across the whole study: A consistent excess of beta-chain over alpha-chain sequences was detected.

TCR cDNA molecules each carried a unique molecular identifier. TCRdb analysed the 5' RACE reads with MiXCR anew, one entry per CDR3 protein. This sample yields about 48,000 distinct CDR3 sequences, of which roughly 5.7% are seen a single time; over 8.5% belongs to the top ten. Time point reported: sample taken at primary tumor resection. Whole RNA, which was extracted from tumor, nontumor lung tissue or frozen PBMC, was sequenced without any cell sorting. This clonotype was observed many times. The TCR was taken from a male donor with early-stage non-small cell lung cancer. The specimen comprised PBMCs, sampled at surgery.

CDR3 protein: CASSFNKGDTQYF. CDR3 nucleotides: TGTGCCAGCAGCTTTAATAAGGGAGATACGCAGTATTTT. The rearrangement uses TRBV7-2 and TRBJ2-3; the D is unclear. The CDR3 has 13 amino acids. Per germline, CDR1 SGHTA and CDR2 FQGNSA. Trimming took 3 bases from V and 5 from J, leaving 9 bases between them.